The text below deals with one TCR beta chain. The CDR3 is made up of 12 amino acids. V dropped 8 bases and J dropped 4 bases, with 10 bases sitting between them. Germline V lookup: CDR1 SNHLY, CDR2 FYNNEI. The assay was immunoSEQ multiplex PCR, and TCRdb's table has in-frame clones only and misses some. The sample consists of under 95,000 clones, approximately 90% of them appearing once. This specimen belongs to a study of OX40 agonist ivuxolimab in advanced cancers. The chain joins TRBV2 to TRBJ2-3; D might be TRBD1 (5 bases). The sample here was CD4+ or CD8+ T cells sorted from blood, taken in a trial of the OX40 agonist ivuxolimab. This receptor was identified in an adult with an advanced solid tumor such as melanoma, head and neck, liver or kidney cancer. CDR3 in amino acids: CASGREADTQYF. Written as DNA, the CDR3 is TGTGCCAGCGGCAGGGAAGCAGATACGCAGTATTTT. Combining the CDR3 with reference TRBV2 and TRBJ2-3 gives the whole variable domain EPEVTQTPSHQVTQMGQEVILRCVPISNHLYFYWYRQILGQKVEFLVSFYNNEISEKSEIFDDQFSVERPDGSNFTLKIRSTKLEDSAMYFCASGREADTQYFGPGTRLTVL.